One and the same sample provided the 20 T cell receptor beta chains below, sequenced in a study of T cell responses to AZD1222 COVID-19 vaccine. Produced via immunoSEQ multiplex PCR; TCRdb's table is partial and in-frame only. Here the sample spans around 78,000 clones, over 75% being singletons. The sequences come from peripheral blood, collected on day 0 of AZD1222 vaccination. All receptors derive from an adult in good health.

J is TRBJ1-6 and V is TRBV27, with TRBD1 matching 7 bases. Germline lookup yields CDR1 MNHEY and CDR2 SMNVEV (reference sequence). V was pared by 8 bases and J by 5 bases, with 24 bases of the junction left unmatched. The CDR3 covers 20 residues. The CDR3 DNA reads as TGTGCCAGCGGGGTGGCTCGGGACAGCTTAACGGGGGGCCATAATTCACCCCTCCACTTT. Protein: CASGVARDSLTGGHNSPLHF.

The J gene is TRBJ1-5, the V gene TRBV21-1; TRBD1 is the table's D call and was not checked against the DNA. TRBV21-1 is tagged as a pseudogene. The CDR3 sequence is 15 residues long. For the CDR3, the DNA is TGTGCCAGCAAAATGACAGGGCATAGCAATCAGCCCCAGCATTTT. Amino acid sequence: CASKMTGHSNQPQHF.

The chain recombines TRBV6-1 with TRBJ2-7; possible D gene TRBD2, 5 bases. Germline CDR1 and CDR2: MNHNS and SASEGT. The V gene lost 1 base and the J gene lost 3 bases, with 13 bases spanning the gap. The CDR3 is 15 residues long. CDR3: CASSEGGFEGYEQYF. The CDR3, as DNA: TGTGCCAGCAGTGAAGGAGGGTTTGAGGGCTACGAGCAGTACTTC.

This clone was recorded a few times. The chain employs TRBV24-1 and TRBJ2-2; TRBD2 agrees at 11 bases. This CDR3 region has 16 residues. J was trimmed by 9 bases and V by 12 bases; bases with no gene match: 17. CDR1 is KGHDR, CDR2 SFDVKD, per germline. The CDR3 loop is CAYSVPASGGPRELFF. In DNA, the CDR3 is TGTGCCTACTCAGTCCCCGCTAGCGGGGGGCCCCGGGAGCTGTTTTTT.

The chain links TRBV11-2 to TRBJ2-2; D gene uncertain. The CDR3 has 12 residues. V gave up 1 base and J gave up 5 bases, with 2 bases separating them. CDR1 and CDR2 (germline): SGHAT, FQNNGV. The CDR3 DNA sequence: TGTGCCAGCAGCTTAGGTACCGGGGAGCTGTTTTTT. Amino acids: CASSLGTGELFF.

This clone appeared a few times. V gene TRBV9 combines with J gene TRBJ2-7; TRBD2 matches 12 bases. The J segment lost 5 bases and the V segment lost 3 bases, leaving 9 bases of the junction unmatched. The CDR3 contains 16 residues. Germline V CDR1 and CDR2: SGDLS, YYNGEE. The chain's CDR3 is CASSGPSGGARDEQYF. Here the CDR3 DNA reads TGTGCCAGCAGCGGTCCTAGCGGGGGGGCAAGAGACGAGCAGTACTTC. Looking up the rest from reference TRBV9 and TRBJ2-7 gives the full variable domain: DSGVTQTPKHLITATGQRVTLRCSPRSGDLSVYWYQQSLDQGLQFLIQYYNGEERAKGNILERFSAQQFPDLHSELNLSSLELGDSALYFCASSGPSGGARDEQYFGPGTRLTVT.

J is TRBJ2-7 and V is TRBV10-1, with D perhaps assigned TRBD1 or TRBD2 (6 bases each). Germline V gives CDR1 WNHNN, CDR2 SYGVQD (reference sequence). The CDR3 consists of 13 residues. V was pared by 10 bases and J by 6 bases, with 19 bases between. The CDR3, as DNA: TGCGCCAACTTGACCCGGGGGCAAGGCGAGCAGTACTTC. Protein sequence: CANLTRGQGEQYF.

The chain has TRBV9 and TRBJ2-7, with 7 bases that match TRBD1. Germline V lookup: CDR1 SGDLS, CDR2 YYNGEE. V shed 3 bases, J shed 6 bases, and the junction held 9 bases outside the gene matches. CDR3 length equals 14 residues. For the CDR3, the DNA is TGTGCCAGCAGCGCGCGAGCCAGGGACAGCGAGCAGTACTTC. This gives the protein CASSARARDSEQYF.

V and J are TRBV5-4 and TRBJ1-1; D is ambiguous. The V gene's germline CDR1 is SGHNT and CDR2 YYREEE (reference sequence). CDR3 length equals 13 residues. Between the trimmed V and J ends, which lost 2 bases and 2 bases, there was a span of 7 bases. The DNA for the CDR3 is TGTGCCAGCAGCTTTTCGCATAACACTGAAGCTTTCTTT. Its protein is CASSFSHNTEAFF.

The CDR3 sequence: CASRTTSGSGAQYF. In DNA, the CDR3 is TGTGCCAGCAGAACTACTAGCGGGTCTGGGGCCCAGTACTTC. The genes are TRBV6-5 and TRBJ2-5, with 9 positions matching TRBD2. Germline V CDR1 and CDR2: MNHEY, SVGAGI. The CDR3 is 14 residues long. V dropped 6 bases and J dropped 9; count of bases not matched to a gene: 11.

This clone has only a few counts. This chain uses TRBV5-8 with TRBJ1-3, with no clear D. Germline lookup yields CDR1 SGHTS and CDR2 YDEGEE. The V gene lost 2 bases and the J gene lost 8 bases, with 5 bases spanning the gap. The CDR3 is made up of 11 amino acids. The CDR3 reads CASSFRYTIYF. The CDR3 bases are TGTGCCAGCAGCTTTCGGTACACCATATATTTT.

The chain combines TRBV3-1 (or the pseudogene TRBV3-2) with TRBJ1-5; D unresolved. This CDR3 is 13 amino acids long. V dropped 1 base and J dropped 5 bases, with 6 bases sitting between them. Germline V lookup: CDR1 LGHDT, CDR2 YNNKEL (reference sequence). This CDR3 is CASSQGLDQPQHF. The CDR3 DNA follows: TGTGCCAGCAGCCAAGGTCTTGATCAGCCCCAGCATTTT.

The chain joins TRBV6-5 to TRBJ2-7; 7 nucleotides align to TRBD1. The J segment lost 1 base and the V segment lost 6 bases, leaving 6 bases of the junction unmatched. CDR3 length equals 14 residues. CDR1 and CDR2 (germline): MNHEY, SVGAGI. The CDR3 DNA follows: TGTGCCAGCAGCTTAAGACAGGGTTCCTACGAGCAGTACTTC. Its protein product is CASSLRQGSYEQYF.

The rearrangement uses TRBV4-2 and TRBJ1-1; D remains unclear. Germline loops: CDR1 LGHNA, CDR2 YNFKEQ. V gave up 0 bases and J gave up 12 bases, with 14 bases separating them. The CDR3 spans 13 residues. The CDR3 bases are TGTGCCAGCAGCCAAGAAGGTCGGGCTGTGCCTTTCTTT. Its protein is CASSQEGRAVPFF.

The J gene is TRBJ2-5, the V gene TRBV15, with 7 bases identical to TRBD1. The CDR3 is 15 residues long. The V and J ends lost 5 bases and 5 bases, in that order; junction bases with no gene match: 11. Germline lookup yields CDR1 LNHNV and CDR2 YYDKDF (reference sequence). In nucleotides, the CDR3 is TGTGCCACCAGCTCACGTAGGGGGCCACGGGAGACCCAGTACTTC. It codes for CATSSRRGPRETQYF.

The CDR3: CASSPGQTEAFF. The CDR3 DNA sequence: TGTGCCAGCTCACCGGGACAGACTGAAGCTTTCTTT. V is TRBV18 and J is TRBJ1-1; 7 positions match TRBD1. This CDR3 spans 12 amino acids. The ends lost 3 bases at V and 5 bases at J; junction bases unmatched: 0. The V gene's germline CDR1 is KGHSH and CDR2 LQKENI.

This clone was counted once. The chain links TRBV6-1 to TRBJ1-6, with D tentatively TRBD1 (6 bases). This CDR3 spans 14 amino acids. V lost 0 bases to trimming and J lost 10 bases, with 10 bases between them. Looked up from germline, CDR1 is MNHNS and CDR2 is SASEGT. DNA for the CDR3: TGTGCCAGCAGTGAAGCGCAGGGGCTCTCACCCCTCCACTTT. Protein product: CASSEAQGLSPLHF.

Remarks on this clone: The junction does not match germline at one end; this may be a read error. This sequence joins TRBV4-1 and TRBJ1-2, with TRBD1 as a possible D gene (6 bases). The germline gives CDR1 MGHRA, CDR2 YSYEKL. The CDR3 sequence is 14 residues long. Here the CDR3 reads CASSQEQGRHPITF. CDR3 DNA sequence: TGCGCCAGTAGCCAAGAACAGGGCAGACACCCGATCACCTTC.

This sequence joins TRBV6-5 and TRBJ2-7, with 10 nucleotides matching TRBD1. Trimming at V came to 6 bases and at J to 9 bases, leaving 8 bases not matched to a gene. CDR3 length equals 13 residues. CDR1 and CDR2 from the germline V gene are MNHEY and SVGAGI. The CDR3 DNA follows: TGTGCCAGCAGCCCCACGGGACAGGGGCGGCAGTACTTC. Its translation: CASSPTGQGRQYF.

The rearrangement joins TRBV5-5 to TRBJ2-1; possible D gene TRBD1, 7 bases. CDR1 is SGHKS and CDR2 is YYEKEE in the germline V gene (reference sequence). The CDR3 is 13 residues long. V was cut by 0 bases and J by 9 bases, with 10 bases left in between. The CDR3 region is CASSLGQGGEQFF. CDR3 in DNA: TGTGCCAGCAGCTTGGGACAGGGAGGTGAGCAGTTCTTC.